A single sample gave rise to the 21 T cell receptor beta chains below, sequenced in a study of OX40 agonist ivuxolimab in advanced cancers. Profiled with immunoSEQ multiplex PCR; TCRdb holds only in-frame clones, not every one. The sample has 72,000 or so clones, 85% to 90% seen once; the top ten hold about 0.9%. This specimen was CD4+ or CD8+ T cells sorted from blood, taken in a trial of the OX40 agonist ivuxolimab. All receptors derive from an adult with an advanced solid tumor such as melanoma, head and neck, liver or kidney cancer.

The CDR3 region is CASSFAREAYEQYF. CDR3 nucleotides: TGTGCCAGCAGCTTTGCCAGAGAGGCCTACGAGCAGTACTTC. The chain couples TRBV5-6 to TRBJ2-7; D not certain. Trimming removed 2 bases from V and 2 bases from J, with 11 bases in between. CDR1 and CDR2 (germline): SGHDT, YYEEEE. There are 14 residues in the CDR3. Full variable domain (outside the CDR3, taken from reference TRBV5-6 and TRBJ2-7): DAGVTQSPTHLIKTRGQQVTLRCSPKSGHDTVSWYQQALGQGPQFIFQYYEEEERQRGNFPDRFSGHQFPNYSSELNVNALLLGDSALYLCASSFAREAYEQYFGPGTRLTVT.

The genes are TRBV28 and TRBJ1-3; D possibly corresponds to TRBD1 (5 bases). This CDR3 has 19 amino acids. Between the trimmed V and J ends, which lost 3 bases and 0 bases, there was a span of 21 bases. The germline V gene encodes CDR1 MDHEN and CDR2 SYDVKM. CDR3 DNA: TGTGCCAGCAGTTTCCTATATTCCGGACACCGGGACTCTGGAAACACCATATATTTT. Translated: CASSFLYSGHRDSGNTIYF.

V is TRBV7-2 and J is TRBJ2-1; a weak D match, TRBD2 (5 bases). The CDR3 totals 14 residues. Per germline, CDR1 SGHTA and CDR2 FQGNSA. The V gene lost 0 bases and the J gene lost 8 bases, with 11 bases spanning the gap. In nucleotides, the CDR3 is TGTGCCAGCAGCTTAGCGGGAGTAGGCGATGAGCAGTTCTTC. Translation: CASSLAGVGDEQFF.

This clone was detected a few times. This sequence joins TRBV27 and TRBJ2-3; no definite D call. The germline V and J ends were trimmed by 6 bases and 5 bases, with 15 bases remaining between them. Germline V CDR1 and CDR2: MNHEY, SMNVEV (reference sequence). The CDR3 is 14 residues long. CDR3 protein: CASSLRNRRDTQYF. As DNA, the CDR3 is TGTGCCAGCAGCCTCCGAAACCGTAGAGATACGCAGTATTTT.

This clone was recorded once. The V and J genes are TRBV7-9 and TRBJ1-1; possible D gene TRBD1, 6 bases. In germline, CDR1 is SEHNR, CDR2 FQNEAQ (reference sequence). This CDR3 contains 17 residues. The V and J ends lost 6 bases and 1 base respectively, with 21 bases between them. For the CDR3, the DNA is TGTGCCAGCAGTAAAGGGGGGAGCGGACTGAAGAACACTGAAGCTTTCTTT. This codes for CASSKGGSGLKNTEAFF.

In regard to this clone: The junction departs from the called germline gene at one end, perhaps through a read error. V and J are TRBV28 and TRBJ2-5, with TRBD2 identical over 8 bases. This CDR3 has 15 residues. CDR1 and CDR2 from the germline V gene are MDHEN and SYDVKM. The CDR3 loop reads CASSPASGQQEAQYF. For the CDR3, the DNA is TGTGCCAGCAGTCCCGCTAGCGGGCAACAAGAGGCCCAGTACTTC.

The CDR3 DNA reads TGTGCCAGCAGCTTCGGACAGAGAGATAAGAATGAAAAACTGTTTTTT. Protein sequence: CASSFGQRDKNEKLFF. The chain is built from TRBV7-9 and TRBJ1-4; D possibly corresponds to TRBD1 (6 bases). CDR1 and CDR2 (germline): SEHNR, FQNEAQ (reference sequence). Trimming removed 3 bases from V and 5 bases from J, with 16 bases in between. The CDR3 sequence is 16 residues long.

The V and J genes are TRBV30 and TRBJ2-1, with TRBD2 matching 8 bases. Germline loops: CDR1 GTSNPN, CDR2 SVGIG (reference sequence). The CDR3 is 13 residues long. V lost 2 bases to trimming and J lost 10 bases; unmatched junction nucleotides: 7. CDR3 sequence: CAWSSGLASEQFF. For the CDR3, the DNA is TGTGCCTGGAGTTCCGGACTAGCCTCCGAGCAGTTCTTC.

The chain carries TRBV5-5 and TRBJ2-7; TRBD1 might be the D (6 bases). The CDR3 has 13 residues. The ends were cut back, 0 bases at V and 6 bases at J, with 10 bases in the middle. Germline CDR1 reads SGHKS; CDR2 reads YYEKEE (reference sequence). The CDR3 region is CASSLDRAPEQYF. CDR3 DNA sequence: TGTGCCAGCAGCTTGGACAGGGCCCCCGAGCAGTACTTC.

This clone showed up just once. The CDR3 ends on some other residue instead of the conserved phenylalanine or tryptophan, so this is likely a read error. As DNA, the CDR3 is TGTGCCAGCAGGAACTTTTACGAGCAGTACCTC. Translated: CASRNFYEQYL. The V and J genes are TRBV28 and TRBJ2-7; D unclear. In germline, CDR1 is MDHEN, CDR2 SYDVKM. The CDR3 extends over 11 amino acids. Trimming removed 6 bases from V and 4 bases from J, with 7 bases in between.

This chain joins TRBV28 and TRBJ1-3; 8 nucleotides line up with TRBD1. The CDR3 has 16 amino acids. Germline CDR1 is MDHEN and CDR2 is SYDVKM. The J segment lost 3 bases and the V segment lost 4 bases, leaving 8 bases of the junction unmatched. This CDR3 is CASSSTGVGSGNTIYF. In DNA, the CDR3 is TGTGCCAGCAGTTCGACAGGGGTTGGGAGTGGAAACACCATATATTTT.

This clone has a single count. This rearrangement joins TRBV2 to TRBJ1-2; tentative D call: TRBD1 (5 bases). Germline V gene sequence: CDR1 SNHLY, CDR2 FYNNEI. The CDR3 sequence is 15 residues long. Trimming left V 6 bases short and J 2 bases short, with 16 bases between. The CDR3 DNA follows: TGTGCCAGCAGCCCACAGATGGGGCCAAACTATGGCTACACCTTC. As protein: CASSPQMGPNYGYTF.

The rearrangement joins TRBV9 to TRBJ1-2; D possibly corresponds to TRBD1 (6 bases). The CDR3 sequence is 17 residues long. V shed 6 bases and J shed 3 bases, with 24 bases lying between them. Germline values: CDR1 SGDLS, CDR2 YYNGEE. This CDR3 reads CASTTTPTGQGDYGYTF. The CDR3 DNA follows: TGTGCCAGCACCACAACCCCGACAGGCCAAGGGGACTATGGCTACACCTTC.

This clone was picked up one time. The rearrangement links TRBV29-1 to TRBJ1-5, with D possibly being TRBD1 (5 bases). Germline V gene lookup returns CDR1 SQVTM and CDR2 ANQGSEA. The V gene lost 5 bases and the J gene lost 5 bases, with 13 bases spanning the gap. The CDR3 extends over 13 amino acids. The CDR3 region has the DNA TGCAGCGTTATCCGGGACGGTGATCAGCCCCAGCATTTT. This codes for CSVIRDGDQPQHF.

J is TRBJ1-2 and V is TRBV11-3; tentative D call: TRBD1 (5 bases). The CDR3 length is 13 residues. CDR1 is SGHNT, CDR2 YENEEA, per germline. V was pared by 5 bases and J by 7 bases, with 14 bases between. This CDR3 is CASSDHAGGGYTF. The CDR3 DNA follows: TGTGCCAGCAGCGACCACGCCGGGGGTGGCTACACCTTC.

This clone was recorded a few times. Other DNA sequences in the sample encode the same CDR3. This chain connects TRBV5-1 to TRBJ2-1; 12 bases match TRBD2. J gave up 8 bases and V 0 bases, and 9 bases lay outside the gene matches. Per the germline V gene, CDR1 is SGHRS and CDR2 is YFSETQ. The CDR3 is made up of 17 amino acids. CDR3 loop: CASSLAASGGAWDEQFF. The CDR3 DNA reads TGCGCCAGCAGCTTGGCGGCTAGCGGGGGGGCTTGGGATGAGCAGTTCTTC. The variable domain in full, with the rest retrieved from reference TRBV5-1 and TRBJ2-1, is KAGVTQTPRYLIKTRGQQVTLSCSPISGHRSVSWYQQTPGQGLQFLFEYFSETQRNKGNFPGRFSGRQFSNSRSEMNVSTLELGDSALYLCASSLAASGGAWDEQFFGPGTRLTVL.

The chain links TRBV5-1 to TRBJ2-4; 10 positions match TRBD1. Germline lookup yields CDR1 SGHRS and CDR2 YFSETQ. The CDR3 consists of 12 residues. V shed 7 bases and J 7 bases; nucleotides not matched to a gene: 2. This CDR3 reads CASSGQGNIQYF. For the CDR3, the DNA is TGCGCCAGCTCGGGACAGGGGAACATTCAGTACTTC. The complete variable domain, with remaining parts taken from reference TRBV5-1 and TRBJ2-4, reads KAGVTQTPRYLIKTRGQQVTLSCSPISGHRSVSWYQQTPGQGLQFLFEYFSETQRNKGNFPGRFSGRQFSNSRSEMNVSTLELGDSALYLCASSGQGNIQYFGAGTRLSVL.

The V call is TRBV4-3, the J call TRBJ2-5, with TRBD1 matching 7 bases. The J call is doubtful: the DNA matches TRBJ2-7 better. This CDR3 has 15 amino acids. CDR1 is LGHNA, CDR2 YSLEER, per germline. The CDR3 sequence: CASSQDRGQSYEQYF. CDR3 in DNA: TGCGCCAGCAGCCAAGATCGGGGACAGTCCTACGAGCAGTACTTC.

The genes are TRBV5-5 and TRBJ2-1; 9 bases map to TRBD2. Trimming at V came to 0 bases and at J to 4 bases, leaving 2 bases not matched to a gene. Per the germline V gene, CDR1 is SGHKS and CDR2 is YYEKEE (reference sequence). This CDR3 has 15 amino acids. In DNA, the CDR3 is TGTGCCAGCAGCTTGGGGACTAGCGTTTACAATGAGCAGTTCTTC. Its protein product is CASSLGTSVYNEQFF.

The rearrangement uses TRBV28 and TRBJ2-1, with D possibly matching TRBD1 (6 bases). The CDR3 contains 16 residues. V gave up 5 bases and J gave up 7 bases, with 21 bases separating them. Germline V CDR1 and CDR2: MDHEN, SYDVKM. CDR3 sequence (DNA): TGTGCCAGCAGTCCCCCCGGACTTATCCAGGGGAATGAGCAGTTCTTC. Its translation: CASSPPGLIQGNEQFF. Using reference TRBV28 and TRBJ2-1 for the parts outside the CDR3, the full variable domain is DVKVTQSSRYLVKRTGEKVFLECVQDMDHENMFWYRQDPGLGLRLIYFSYDVKMKEKGDIPEGYSVSREKKERFSLILESASTNQTSMYLCASSPPGLIQGNEQFFGPGTRLTVL.

This chain joins TRBV27 and TRBJ2-7, with 7 positions matching TRBD1. In germline, CDR1 is MNHEY, CDR2 SMNVEV (reference sequence). The CDR3 extends over 15 amino acids. Unmatched junction bases numbered 7, after V lost 3 bases and J lost 2 bases. CDR3 amino acids: CASSFWGTATYEQYF. The CDR3 DNA sequence: TGTGCCAGCAGTTTCTGGGGGACAGCTACCTACGAGCAGTACTTC.